The 9 T cell receptor beta chains presented below share a single source sample, sequenced in a study of glioma-infiltrating T cells after dendritic cell vaccination. The table came from immunoSEQ multiplex PCR; TCRdb's copy has only in-frame clones and leaves some out. Of 45,000 to 60,000 clones in the sample, around 85% were seen once. The time point was: after dendritic cell vaccination, including at tumor progression/relapse. Sequencing was performed on blood, taken after dendritic cell vaccination. The source is a human donor with glioblastoma.

V and J are TRBV2 and TRBJ1-3; D unclear. Germline loops: CDR1 SNHLY, CDR2 FYNNEI. V was pared by 3 bases and J by 4 bases, with 7 bases between. The CDR3 runs 13 residues. CDR3 sequence (DNA): TGTGCCAGCAGTGACGGGTTAGGAAACACCATATATTTT. As protein: CASSDGLGNTIYF.

This chain links TRBV11-1 with TRBJ2-7, with D possibly TRBD1 on 6 matching bases. Looked up from germline, CDR1 is SGHAT and CDR2 is FQDESV (reference sequence). This CDR3 has 13 amino acids. V lost 4 bases and J lost 2, with 9 bases in between. CDR3 residues: CASSSDRAYEQYF. In DNA form, the CDR3 reads TGTGCCAGCAGCTCGGACAGAGCCTACGAGCAGTACTTC.

The chain employs TRBV6-6 and TRBJ1-2; D uncertain. There are 13 residues in the CDR3. The V end lost 7 bases, the J end lost 4 bases, and 13 bases lay between the germline ends. Germline V gene lookup returns CDR1 MNHNY and CDR2 SVGAGI (reference sequence). This CDR3 reads CASIEPGGYGYTF. DNA of the CDR3: TGTGCCAGCATTGAACCGGGAGGCTATGGCTACACCTTC.

This rearrangement joins TRBV5-6 to TRBJ2-5; the match to TRBD1 covers 8 bases. Germline CDR1 is SGHDT and CDR2 is YYEEEE. J was trimmed by 5 bases and V by 0 bases; bases with no gene match: 3. The length of the CDR3 is 14 residues. CDR3 DNA: TGTGCCAGCAGCTTGGCAGGGGGCAGGGAGACCCAGTACTTC. This encodes CASSLAGGRETQYF.

This clone was counted a few times. V usage is TRBV19 and J usage is TRBJ1-1; D is possibly TRBD1 (6 bases). Germline-derived CDR1 and CDR2 are LNHDA and SQIVND (reference sequence). The CDR3 runs 17 residues. The V end lost 6 bases, the J end lost 0 bases, and 20 bases lay between the germline ends. CDR3 sequence (DNA): TGTGCCAGTAGAACCGACAGGTTCTTTGGCATGAACACTGAAGCTTTCTTT. It codes for CASRTDRFFGMNTEAFF. The full variable domain, its missing parts supplied by reference TRBV19 and TRBJ1-1, is DGGITQSPKYLFRKEGQNVTLSCEQNLNHDAMYWYRQDPGQGLRLIYYSQIVNDFQKGDIAEGYSVSREKKESFPLTVTSAQKNPTAFYLCASRTDRFFGMNTEAFFGQGTRLTVV.

The chain carries TRBV6-4 and TRBJ2-6; D is unresolved. CDR3 length: 13 residues. The V end lost 6 bases, the J end lost 6 bases, and 9 bases lay between the germline ends. Per germline, CDR1 MRHNA and CDR2 SNTAGT. CDR3 DNA: TGTGCCAGCAGCGCTGACACGGCCAACGTCCTGACTTTC. Its protein is CASSADTANVLTF.

The genes are TRBV5-1 and TRBJ1-3, with TRBD1 as a possible D gene (6 bases). Germline V CDR1 and CDR2: SGHRS, YFSETQ. V was clipped by 0 bases and J by 2 bases, with 12 bases between them. The CDR3 runs to 16 residues. CDR3 loop: CASSLVGGLAGNTIYF. The DNA for the CDR3 is TGCGCCAGCAGCTTGGTTGGGGGCCTAGCTGGAAACACCATATATTTT.

This clone is a singleton in its sample. The chain recombines TRBV5-4 with TRBJ2-1; TRBD2 aligns across 7 bases. Germline CDR1 reads SGHNT; CDR2 reads YYREEE (reference sequence). This CDR3 is built from 14 residues. V gave up 3 bases and J gave up 4 bases; unmatched junction bases: 4. The CDR3 nucleotides are TGTGCCAGCAGCTCGGCGGGGGAGTACAATGAGCAGTTCTTC. Encoded protein: CASSSAGEYNEQFF.

The V and J genes are TRBV11-1 and TRBJ1-6, with D perhaps TRBD1 (6 bases). Trimming left V 2 bases short and J 10 bases short, with 12 bases between. The CDR3 runs to 14 residues. Germline V gene data show CDR1 as SGHAT and CDR2 as FQDESV (reference sequence). The CDR3 region has the DNA TGTGCCAGCAGCTTAACAGGGTTACGGTCACCCCTCCACTTT. It codes for CASSLTGLRSPLHF.